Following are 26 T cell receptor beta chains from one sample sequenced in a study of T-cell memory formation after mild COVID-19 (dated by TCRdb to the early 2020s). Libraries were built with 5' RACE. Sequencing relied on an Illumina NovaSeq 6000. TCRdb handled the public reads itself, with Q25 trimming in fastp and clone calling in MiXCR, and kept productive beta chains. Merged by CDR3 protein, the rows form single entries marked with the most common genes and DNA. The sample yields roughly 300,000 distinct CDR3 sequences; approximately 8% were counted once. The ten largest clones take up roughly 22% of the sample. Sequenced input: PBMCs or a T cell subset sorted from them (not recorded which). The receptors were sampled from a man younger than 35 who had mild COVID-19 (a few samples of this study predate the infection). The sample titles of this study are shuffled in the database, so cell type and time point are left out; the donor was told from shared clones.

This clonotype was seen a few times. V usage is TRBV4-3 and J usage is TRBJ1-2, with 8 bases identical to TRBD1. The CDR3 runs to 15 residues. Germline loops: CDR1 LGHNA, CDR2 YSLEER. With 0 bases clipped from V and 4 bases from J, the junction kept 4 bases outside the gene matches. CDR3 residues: CASSQDQGAIYGYTF. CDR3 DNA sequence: TGCGCCAGCAGCCAAGATCAGGGGGCTATCTATGGCTACACCTTC.

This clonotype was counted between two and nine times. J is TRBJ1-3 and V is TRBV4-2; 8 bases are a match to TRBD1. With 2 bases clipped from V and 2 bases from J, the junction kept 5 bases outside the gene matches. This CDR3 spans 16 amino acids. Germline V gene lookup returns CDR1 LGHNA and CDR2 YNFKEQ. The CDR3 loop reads CASSQPPGQAGNTIYF. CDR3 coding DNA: TGTGCCAGCAGCCAACCGCCGGGACAGGCTGGAAACACCATATATTTT.

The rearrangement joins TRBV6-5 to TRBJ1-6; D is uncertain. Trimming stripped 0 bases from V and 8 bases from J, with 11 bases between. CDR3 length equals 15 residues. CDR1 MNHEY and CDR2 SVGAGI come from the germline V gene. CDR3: CASSYSRGMHSPLHF. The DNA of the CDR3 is TGTGCCAGCAGTTACTCGAGAGGGATGCATTCACCCCTCCACTTT.

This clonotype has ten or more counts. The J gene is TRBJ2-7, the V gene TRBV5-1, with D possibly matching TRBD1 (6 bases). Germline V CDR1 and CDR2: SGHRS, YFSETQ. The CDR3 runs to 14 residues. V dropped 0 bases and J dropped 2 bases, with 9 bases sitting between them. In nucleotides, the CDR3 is TGCGCCAGCAGCTTGGGGCAGGGGCCCTACGAGCAGTACTTC. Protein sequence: CASSLGQGPYEQYF.

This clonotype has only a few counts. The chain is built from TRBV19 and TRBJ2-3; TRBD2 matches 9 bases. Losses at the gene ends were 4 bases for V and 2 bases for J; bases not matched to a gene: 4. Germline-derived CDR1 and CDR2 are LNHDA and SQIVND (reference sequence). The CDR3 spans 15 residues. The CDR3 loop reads CASSSTSGHTDTQYF. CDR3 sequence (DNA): TGTGCCAGTAGTAGTACTAGCGGGCACACAGATACGCAGTATTTT.

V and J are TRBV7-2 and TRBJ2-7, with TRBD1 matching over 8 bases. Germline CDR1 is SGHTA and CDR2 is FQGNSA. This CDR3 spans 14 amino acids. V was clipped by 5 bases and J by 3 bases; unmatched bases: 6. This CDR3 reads CASSGTGGVYEQYF. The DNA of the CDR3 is TGTGCCAGCAGCGGAACAGGGGGAGTCTACGAGCAGTACTTC.

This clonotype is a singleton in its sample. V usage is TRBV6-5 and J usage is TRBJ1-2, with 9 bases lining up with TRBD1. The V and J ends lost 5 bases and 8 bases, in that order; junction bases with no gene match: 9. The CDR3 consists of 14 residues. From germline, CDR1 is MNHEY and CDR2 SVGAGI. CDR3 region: CASSPPGQGGGYTF. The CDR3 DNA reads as TGTGCCAGCAGTCCCCCGGGACAGGGAGGAGGCTACACCTTC.

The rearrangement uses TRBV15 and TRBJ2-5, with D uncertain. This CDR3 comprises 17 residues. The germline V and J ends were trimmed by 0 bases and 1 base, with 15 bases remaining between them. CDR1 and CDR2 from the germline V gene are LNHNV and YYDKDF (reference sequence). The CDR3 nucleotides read TGTGCCACCAGCAGAGATCCCAGAAACAATTTCCAAGAGACCCAGTACTTC. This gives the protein CATSRDPRNNFQETQYF.

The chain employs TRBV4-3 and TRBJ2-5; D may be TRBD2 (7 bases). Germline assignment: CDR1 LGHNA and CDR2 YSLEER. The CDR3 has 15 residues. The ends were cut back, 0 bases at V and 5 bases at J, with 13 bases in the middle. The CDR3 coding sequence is TGCGCCAGCAGCCAAGAATGGGGGGGCTCGGAGACCCAGTACTTC. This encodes CASSQEWGGSETQYF.

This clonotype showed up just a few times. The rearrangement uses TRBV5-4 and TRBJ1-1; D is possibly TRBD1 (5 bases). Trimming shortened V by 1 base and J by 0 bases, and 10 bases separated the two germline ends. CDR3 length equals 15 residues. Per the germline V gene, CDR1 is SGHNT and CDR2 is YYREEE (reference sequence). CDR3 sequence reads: CASSLIGTMNTEAFF. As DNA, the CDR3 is TGTGCCAGCAGCTTGATAGGGACCATGAACACTGAAGCTTTCTTT.

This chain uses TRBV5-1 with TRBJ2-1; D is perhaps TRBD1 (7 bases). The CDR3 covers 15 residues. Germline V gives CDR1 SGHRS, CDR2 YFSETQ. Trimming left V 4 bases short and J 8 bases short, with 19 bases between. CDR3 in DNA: TGCGCCAGCAGCGCCCTTATTACAGGGGAGGATGAGCAGTTCTTC. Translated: CASSALITGEDEQFF.

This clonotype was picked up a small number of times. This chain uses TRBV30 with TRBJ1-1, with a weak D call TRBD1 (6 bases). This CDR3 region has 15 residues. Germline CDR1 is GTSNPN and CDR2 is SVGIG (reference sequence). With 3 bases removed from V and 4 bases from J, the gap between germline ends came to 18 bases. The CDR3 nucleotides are TGTGCCTGGAGAGGACTTCAGCAGGGGTCCACTGAAGCTTTCTTT. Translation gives CAWRGLQQGSTEAFF. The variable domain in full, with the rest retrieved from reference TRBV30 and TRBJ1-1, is SQTIHQWPATLVQPVGSPLSLECTVEGTSNPNLYWYRQAAGRGLQLLFYSVGIGQISSEVPQNLSASRPQDRQFILSSKKLLLSDSGFYLCAWRGLQQGSTEAFFGQGTRLTVV.

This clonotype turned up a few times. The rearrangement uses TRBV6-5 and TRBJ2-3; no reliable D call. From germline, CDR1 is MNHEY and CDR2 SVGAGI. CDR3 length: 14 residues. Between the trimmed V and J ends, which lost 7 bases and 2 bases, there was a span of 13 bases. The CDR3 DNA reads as TGTGCCAGCATGCTCAACCCCTACACAGATACGCAGTATTTT. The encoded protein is CASMLNPYTDTQYF.

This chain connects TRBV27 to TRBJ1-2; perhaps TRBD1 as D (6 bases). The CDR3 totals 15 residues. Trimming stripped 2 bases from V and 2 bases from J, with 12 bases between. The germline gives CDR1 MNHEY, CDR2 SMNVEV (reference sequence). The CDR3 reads CASSLSPGANYGYTF. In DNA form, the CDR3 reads TGTGCCAGCAGTTTAAGCCCGGGGGCGAACTATGGCTACACCTTC.

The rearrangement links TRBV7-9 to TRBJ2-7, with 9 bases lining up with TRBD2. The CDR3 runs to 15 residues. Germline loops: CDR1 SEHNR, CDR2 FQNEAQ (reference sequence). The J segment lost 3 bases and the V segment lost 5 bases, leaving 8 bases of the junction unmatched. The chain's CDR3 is CASSRPSGVRYEQYF. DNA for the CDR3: TGTGCCAGCAGCCGACCTAGCGGGGTGCGCTACGAGCAGTACTTC.

CDR3 in DNA: TGTGCCAGCAGCTCGGACCCAAAGAACACTGAAGCTTTCTTT. Protein: CASSSDPKNTEAFF. V and J are TRBV7-9 and TRBJ1-1; no clear D gene. The V and J ends lost 4 bases and 1 base respectively, with 10 bases between them. Germline CDR1 reads SEHNR; CDR2 reads FQNEAQ (reference sequence). The CDR3 is made up of 14 amino acids.

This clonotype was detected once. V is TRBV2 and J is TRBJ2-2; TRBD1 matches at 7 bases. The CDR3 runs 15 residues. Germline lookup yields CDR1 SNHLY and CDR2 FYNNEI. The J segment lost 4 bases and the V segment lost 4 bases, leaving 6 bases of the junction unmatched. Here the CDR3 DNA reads TGTGCCAGCAGTGTAGGGGGCGGAGCCACCGGGGAGCTGTTTTTT. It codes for CASSVGGGATGELFF.

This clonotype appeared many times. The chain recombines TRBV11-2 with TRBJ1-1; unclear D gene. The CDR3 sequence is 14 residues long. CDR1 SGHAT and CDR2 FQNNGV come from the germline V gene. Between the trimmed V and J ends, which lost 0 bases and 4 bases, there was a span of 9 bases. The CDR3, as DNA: TGTGCCAGCAGCTTAGATCAAGACGGCACTGAAGCTTTCTTT. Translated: CASSLDQDGTEAFF.

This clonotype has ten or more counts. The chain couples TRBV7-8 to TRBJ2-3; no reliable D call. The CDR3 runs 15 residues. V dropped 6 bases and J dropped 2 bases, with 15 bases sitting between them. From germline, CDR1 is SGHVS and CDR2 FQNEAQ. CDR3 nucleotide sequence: TGTGCCAGCAGTTTTGGGTGGGGTTTCACAGATACGCAGTATTTT. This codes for CASSFGWGFTDTQYF.

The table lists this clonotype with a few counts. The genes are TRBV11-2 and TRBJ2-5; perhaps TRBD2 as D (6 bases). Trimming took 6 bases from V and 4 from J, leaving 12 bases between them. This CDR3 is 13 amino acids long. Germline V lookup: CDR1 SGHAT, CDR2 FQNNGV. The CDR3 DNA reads TGTGCCAGCAGACGACCGGGAGTAGAGACCCAGTACTTC. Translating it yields CASRRPGVETQYF.

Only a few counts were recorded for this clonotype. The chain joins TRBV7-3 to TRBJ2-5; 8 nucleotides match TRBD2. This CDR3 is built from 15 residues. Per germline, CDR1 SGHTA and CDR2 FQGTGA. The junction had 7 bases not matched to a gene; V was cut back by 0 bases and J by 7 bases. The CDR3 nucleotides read TGTGCCAGCAGCTTAACCCCCAGCGGGGGTGGGACCCAGTACTTC. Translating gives CASSLTPSGGGTQYF.

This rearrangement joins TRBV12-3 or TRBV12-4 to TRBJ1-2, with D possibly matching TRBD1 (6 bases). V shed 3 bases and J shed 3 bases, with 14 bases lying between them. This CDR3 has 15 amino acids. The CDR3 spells CASSLSQGGDYGYTF. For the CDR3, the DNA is TGTGCCAGCAGTTTGAGCCAAGGGGGAGACTATGGCTACACCTTC.

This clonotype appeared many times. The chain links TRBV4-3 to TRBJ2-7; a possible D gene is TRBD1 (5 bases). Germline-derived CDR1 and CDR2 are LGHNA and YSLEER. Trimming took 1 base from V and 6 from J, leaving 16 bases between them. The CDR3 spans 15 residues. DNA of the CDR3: TGCGCCAGCAGCCAAGTGGGTGGGGCCTTACGCGAGCAGTACTTC. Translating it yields CASSQVGGALREQYF.

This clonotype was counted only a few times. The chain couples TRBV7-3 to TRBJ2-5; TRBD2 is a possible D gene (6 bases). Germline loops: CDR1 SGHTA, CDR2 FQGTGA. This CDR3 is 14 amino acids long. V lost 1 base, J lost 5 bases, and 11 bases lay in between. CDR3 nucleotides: TGTGCCAGCAGCTTAAACGGAGGGCCGGAGACCCAGTACTTC. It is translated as CASSLNGGPETQYF.

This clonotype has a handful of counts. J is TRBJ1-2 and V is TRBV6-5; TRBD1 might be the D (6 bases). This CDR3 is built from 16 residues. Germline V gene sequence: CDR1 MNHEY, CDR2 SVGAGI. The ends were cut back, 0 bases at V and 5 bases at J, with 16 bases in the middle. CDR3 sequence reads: CASSYSEGDAGYGYTF. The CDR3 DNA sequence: TGTGCCAGCAGTTACTCTGAGGGGGATGCGGGATATGGCTACACCTTC.

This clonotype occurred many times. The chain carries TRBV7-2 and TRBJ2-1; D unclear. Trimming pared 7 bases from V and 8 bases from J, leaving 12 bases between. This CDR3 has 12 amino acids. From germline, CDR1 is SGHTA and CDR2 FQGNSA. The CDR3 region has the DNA TGTGCCAGCACCCGGCCGGGCTATGAGCAGTTCTTC. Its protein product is CASTRPGYEQFF.